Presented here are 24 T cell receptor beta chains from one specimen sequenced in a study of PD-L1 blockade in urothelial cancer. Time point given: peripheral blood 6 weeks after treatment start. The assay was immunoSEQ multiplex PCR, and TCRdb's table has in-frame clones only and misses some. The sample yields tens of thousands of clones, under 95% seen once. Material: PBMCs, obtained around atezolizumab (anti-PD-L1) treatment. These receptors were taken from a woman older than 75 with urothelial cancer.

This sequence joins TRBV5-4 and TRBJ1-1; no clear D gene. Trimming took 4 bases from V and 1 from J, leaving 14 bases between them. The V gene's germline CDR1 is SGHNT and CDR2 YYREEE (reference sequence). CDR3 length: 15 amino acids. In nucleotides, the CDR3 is TGTGCCAGCAGCCTCGGGGTGCTTGCGAACACTGAAGCTTTCTTT. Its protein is CASSLGVLANTEAFF.

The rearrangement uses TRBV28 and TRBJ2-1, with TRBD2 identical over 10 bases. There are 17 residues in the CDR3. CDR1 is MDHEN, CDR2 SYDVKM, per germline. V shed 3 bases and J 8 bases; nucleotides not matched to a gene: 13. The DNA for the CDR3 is TGTGCCAGCAGTTTCGGCCTAGCGGGAGAGGTTAGCGATGAGCAGTTCTTC. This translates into CASSFGLAGEVSDEQFF.

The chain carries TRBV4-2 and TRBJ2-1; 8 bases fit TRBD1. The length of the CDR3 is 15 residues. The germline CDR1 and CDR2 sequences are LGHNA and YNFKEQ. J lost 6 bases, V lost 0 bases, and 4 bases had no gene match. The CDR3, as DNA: TGTGCCAGCAGCCAAGAGAACACAGGGGGCAATGAGCAGTTCTTC. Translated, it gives CASSQENTGGNEQFF.

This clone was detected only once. This chain's CDR3 is CASSRADTQYF. Written as DNA, the CDR3 is TGTGCCAGCTCCCGGGCAGATACGCAGTATTTT. This rearrangement joins TRBV18 to TRBJ2-3; D is uncertain. V lost 6 bases and J lost 4, with 5 bases in between. The CDR3 extends over 11 amino acids. Looked up from germline, CDR1 is KGHSH and CDR2 is LQKENI.

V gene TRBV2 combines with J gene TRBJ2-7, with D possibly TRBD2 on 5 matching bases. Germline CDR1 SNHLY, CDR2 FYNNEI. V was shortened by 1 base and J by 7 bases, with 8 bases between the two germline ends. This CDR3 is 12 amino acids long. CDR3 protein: CASSEVGREQYF. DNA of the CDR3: TGTGCCAGCAGTGAAGTGGGGAGAGAGCAGTACTTC.

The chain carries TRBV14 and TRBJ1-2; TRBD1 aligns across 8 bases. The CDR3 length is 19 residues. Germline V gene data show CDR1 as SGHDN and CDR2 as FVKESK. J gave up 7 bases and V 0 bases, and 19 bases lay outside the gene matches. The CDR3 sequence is CASSQDESFCGQGIFGYTF. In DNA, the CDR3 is TGTGCCAGCAGCCAAGATGAGTCCTTTTGTGGACAGGGAATTTTTGGCTACACCTTC.

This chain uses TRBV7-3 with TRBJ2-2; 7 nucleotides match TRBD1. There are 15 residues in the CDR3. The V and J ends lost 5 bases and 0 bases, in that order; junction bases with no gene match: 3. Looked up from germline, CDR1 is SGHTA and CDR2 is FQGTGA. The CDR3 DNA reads TGTGCCAGCAGCAAGGGACAGCCGAACACCGGGGAGCTGTTTTTT. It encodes CASSKGQPNTGELFF.

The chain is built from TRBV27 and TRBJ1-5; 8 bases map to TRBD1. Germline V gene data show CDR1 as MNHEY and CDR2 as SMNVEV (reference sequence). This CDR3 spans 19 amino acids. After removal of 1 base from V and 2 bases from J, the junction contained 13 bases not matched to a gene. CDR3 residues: CASSLYVSGMTGGNQPQHF. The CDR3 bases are TGTGCCAGCAGTTTATATGTGTCGGGGATGACAGGGGGCAATCAGCCCCAGCATTTT.

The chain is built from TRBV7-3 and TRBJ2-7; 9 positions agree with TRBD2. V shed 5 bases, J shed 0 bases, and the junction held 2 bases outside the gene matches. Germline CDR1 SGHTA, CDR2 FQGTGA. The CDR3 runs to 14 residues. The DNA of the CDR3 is TGTGCCAGCAGCCGGACTAGCGACTCCTACGAGCAGTACTTC. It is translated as CASSRTSDSYEQYF.

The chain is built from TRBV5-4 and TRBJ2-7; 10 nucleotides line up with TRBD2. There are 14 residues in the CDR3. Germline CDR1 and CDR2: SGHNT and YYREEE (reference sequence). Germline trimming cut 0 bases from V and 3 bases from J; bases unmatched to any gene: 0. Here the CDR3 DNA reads TGTGCCAGCAGCTTGGAGCGGGAGGGCTACGAGCAGTACTTC. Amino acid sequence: CASSLEREGYEQYF. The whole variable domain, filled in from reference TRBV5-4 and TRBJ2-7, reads ETGVTQSPTHLIKTRGQQVTLRCSSQSGHNTVSWYQQALGQGPQFIFQYYREEENGRGNFPPRFSGLQFPNYSSELNVNALELDDSALYLCASSLEREGYEQYFGPGTRLTVT.

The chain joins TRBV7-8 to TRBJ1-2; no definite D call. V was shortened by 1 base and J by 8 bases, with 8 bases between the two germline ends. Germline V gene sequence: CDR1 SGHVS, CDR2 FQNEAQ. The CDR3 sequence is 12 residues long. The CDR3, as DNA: TGTGCCAGCAGCTTAGAGGCGGCGGGCTACACCTTC. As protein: CASSLEAAGYTF. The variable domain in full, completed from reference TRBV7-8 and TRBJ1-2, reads GAGVSQSPRYKVAKRGQDVALRCDPISGHVSLFWYQQALGQGPEFLTYFQNEAQLDKSGLPSDRFFAERPEGSVSTLKIQRTQQEDSAVYLCASSLEAAGYTFGSGTRLTVV.

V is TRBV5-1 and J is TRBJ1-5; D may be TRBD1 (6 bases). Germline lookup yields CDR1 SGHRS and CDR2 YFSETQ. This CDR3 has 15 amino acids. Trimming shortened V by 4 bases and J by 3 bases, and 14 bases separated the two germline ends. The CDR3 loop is CASSPGGDFNQPQHF. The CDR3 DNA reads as TGCGCCAGCAGCCCGGGGGGCGATTTCAATCAGCCCCAGCATTTT.

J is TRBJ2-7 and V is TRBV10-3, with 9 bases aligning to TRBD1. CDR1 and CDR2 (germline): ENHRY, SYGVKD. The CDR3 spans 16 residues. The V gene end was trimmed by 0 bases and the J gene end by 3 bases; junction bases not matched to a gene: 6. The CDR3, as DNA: TGTGCCATCAGTGAGTCCCCTGGACAGGGGAGCTACGAGCAGTACTTC. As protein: CAISESPGQGSYEQYF.

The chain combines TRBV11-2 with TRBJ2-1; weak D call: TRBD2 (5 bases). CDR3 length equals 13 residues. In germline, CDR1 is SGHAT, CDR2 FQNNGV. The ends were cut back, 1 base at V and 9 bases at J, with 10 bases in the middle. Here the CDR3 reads CASSLVTSLEQFF. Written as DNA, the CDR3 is TGTGCCAGCAGCTTAGTTACTAGTCTTGAGCAGTTCTTC.

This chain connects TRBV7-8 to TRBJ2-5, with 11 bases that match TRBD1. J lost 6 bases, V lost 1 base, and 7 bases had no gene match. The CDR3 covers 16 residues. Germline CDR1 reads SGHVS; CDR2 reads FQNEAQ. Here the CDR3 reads CASSLGGGTGGKTQYF. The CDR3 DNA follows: TGTGCCAGCAGCTTAGGAGGGGGGACAGGGGGAAAGACCCAGTACTTC. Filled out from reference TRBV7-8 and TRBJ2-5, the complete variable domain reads GAGVSQSPRYKVAKRGQDVALRCDPISGHVSLFWYQQALGQGPEFLTYFQNEAQLDKSGLPSDRFFAERPEGSVSTLKIQRTQQEDSAVYLCASSLGGGTGGKTQYFGPGTRLLVL.

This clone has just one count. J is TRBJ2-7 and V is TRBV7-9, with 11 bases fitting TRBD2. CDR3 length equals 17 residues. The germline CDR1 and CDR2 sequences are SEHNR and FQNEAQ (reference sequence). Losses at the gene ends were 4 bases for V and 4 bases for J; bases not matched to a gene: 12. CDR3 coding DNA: TGTGCCAGCAGCTCGATGTGGGGGACTAGCGGAACATACGAGCAGTACTTC. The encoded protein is CASSSMWGTSGTYEQYF.

The CDR3 bases are TGTGCCAGCAGCTTGGGGCAGGGGCACACCGGGGAGCTGTTTTTT. Encoded protein: CASSLGQGHTGELFF. The chain uses TRBV5-4 and TRBJ2-2, with TRBD1 as a possible D gene (6 bases). Deletions cut 0 bases from V and 3 bases from J, with 9 bases between. Germline V CDR1 and CDR2: SGHNT, YYREEE (reference sequence). The CDR3 has 15 amino acids.

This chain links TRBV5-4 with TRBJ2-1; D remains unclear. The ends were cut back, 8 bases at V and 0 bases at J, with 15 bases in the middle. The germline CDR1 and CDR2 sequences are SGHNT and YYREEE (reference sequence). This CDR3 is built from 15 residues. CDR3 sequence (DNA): TGTGCCAGAACGAATCCCAAGAGCTCCTACAATGAGCAGTTCTTC. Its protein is CARTNPKSSYNEQFF.

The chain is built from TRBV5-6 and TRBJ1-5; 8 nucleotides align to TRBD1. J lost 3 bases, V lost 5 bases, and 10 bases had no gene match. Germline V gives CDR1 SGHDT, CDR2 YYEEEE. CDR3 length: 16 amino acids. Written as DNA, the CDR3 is TGTGCCAGCAGGCAGTGGACAGGGAGGAACAATCAGCCCCAGCATTTT. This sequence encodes CASRQWTGRNNQPQHF.

The CDR3 is CASSKDRAYEQYF. CDR3 nucleotide sequence: TGCGCCAGCAGCAAGGACAGGGCCTACGAGCAGTACTTC. V gene TRBV5-1 combines with J gene TRBJ2-7; 8 nucleotides align to TRBD1. Trimming cost V 4 bases and J 2 bases; bases outside gene matches: 2. This CDR3 contains 13 residues. Germline CDR1 is SGHRS and CDR2 is YFSETQ.

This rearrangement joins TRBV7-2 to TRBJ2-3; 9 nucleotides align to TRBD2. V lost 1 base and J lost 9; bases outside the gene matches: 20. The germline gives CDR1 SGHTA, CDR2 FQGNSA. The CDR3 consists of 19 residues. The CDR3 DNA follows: TGTGCCAGCAGCTTAGGGGGGGGGTTTAGCGGGAGAGCCCCAGGGACGCAGTATTTT. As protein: CASSLGGGFSGRAPGTQYF.

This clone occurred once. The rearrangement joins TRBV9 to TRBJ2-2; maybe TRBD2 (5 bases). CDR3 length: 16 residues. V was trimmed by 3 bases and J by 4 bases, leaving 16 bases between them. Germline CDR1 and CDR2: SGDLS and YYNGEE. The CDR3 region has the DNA TGTGCCAGCAGCGCCTTTTTAGGGAGTGGCACCGGGGAGCTGTTTTTT. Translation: CASSAFLGSGTGELFF.

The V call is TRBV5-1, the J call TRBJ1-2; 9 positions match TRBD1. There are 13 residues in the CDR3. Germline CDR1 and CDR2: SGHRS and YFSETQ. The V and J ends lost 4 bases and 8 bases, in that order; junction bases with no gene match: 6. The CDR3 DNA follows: TGCGCCAGCAGCGACCGGACAGGGGTCGGCTACACCTTC. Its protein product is CASSDRTGVGYTF.

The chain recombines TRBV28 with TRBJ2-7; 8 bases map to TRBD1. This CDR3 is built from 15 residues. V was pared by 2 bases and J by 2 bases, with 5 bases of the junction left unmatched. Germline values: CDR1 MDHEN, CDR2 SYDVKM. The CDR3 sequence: CASSLLPGQAYEQYF. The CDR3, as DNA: TGTGCCAGCAGTTTACTCCCGGGACAGGCCTACGAGCAGTACTTC.